A selection of T cell receptor beta chains follows, all from one sample in a study of shared clonotypes between healthy human individuals. Clones were read by immunoSEQ multiplex PCR, and TCRdb kept only the in-frame ones, dropping some. The sample shows around 1,100,000 clones, 77% of them seen only once. Material for sequencing was memory CD4+ T cells from PBMCs. All receptors derive from a man younger than 35 in good health. Some clones in this sample may be carry-over from other donors' samples. CDR3s include the opening cysteine and the closing phenylalanine or tryptophan. The D gene is left open where the match is weak. Rows give clone size only sometimes, using once, few, many, or a class for an expanded clone.

J gene,clone size,D gene,V gene,CDR3 protein,CDR3 DNA
TRBJ2-2,.,.,TRBV9,CASSPTGGLNTGELFF,TGTGCCAGCAGCCCAACCGGGGGACTTAACACCGGGGAGCTGTTTTTT
TRBJ1-4,.,TRBD1,TRBV5-4,CASSADRGRQLFF,TGTGCCAGCAGCGCGGACAGGGGGCGACAACTGTTTTTT
TRBJ1-4,.,.,TRBV28,CASRGTGNEKLFF,TGTGCCAGCAGGGGGACGGGGAATGAAAAACTGTTTTTT
TRBJ1-5,.,.,TRBV19,CASSPGWQGNQPQHF,TGTGCCAGTAGTCCAGGGTGGCAGGGCAATCAGCCCCAGCATTTT
TRBJ2-7,.,.,TRBV6-1,CASRDGLGPRSEQYF,TGTGCCAGCAGGGACGGGCTTGGACCCCGCTCCGAGCAGTACTTC
TRBJ1-2,once,TRBD1,TRBV27,CASSFSDRGGYTF,TGTGCCAGCAGTTTCTCGGACAGGGGAGGCTACACCTTC
TRBJ2-5,.,TRBD2,TRBV25-1,CASSKREGQETQYF,TGTGCCAGCAGTAAGCGGGAGGGACAAGAGACCCAGTACTTC
TRBJ2-3,.,TRBD2,TRBV2,CASGREGFDTQYF,TGTGCCAGCGGGCGGGAGGGCTTTGATACGCAGTATTTT
TRBJ2-7,few,TRBD2,TRBV7-2,CASSLGLAYISYEQYF,TGTGCCAGCAGCCTGGGACTAGCGTATATATCCTACGAGCAGTACTTC
TRBJ2-7,once,TRBD1,TRBV11-1,CASSQDRGIHEQYF,TGTGCCAGCAGCCAGGACAGGGGAATCCACGAGCAGTACTTC
TRBJ2-5,.,TRBD1,TRBV19,CASSIGGGARETQYF,TGTGCCAGTAGTATAGGAGGGGGCGCCCGGGAGACCCAGTACTTC